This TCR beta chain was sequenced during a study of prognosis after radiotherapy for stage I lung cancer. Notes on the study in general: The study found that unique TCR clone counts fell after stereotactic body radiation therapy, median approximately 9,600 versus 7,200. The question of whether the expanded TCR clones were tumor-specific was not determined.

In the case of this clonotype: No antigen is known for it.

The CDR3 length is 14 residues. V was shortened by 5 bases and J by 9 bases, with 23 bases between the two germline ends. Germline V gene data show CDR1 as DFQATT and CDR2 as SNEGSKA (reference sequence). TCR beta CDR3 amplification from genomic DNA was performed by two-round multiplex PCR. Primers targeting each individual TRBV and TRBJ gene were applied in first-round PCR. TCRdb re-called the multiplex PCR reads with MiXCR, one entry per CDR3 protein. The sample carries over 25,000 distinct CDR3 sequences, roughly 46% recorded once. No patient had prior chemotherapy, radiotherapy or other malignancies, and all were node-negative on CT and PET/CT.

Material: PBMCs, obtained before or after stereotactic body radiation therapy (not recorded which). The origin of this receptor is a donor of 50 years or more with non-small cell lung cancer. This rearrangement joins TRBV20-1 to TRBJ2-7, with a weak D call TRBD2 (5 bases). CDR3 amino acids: CSAPISDRTPRQYF. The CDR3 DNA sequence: TGCAGTGCTCCTATCTCCGACCGGACTCCGCGGCAGTACTTC.